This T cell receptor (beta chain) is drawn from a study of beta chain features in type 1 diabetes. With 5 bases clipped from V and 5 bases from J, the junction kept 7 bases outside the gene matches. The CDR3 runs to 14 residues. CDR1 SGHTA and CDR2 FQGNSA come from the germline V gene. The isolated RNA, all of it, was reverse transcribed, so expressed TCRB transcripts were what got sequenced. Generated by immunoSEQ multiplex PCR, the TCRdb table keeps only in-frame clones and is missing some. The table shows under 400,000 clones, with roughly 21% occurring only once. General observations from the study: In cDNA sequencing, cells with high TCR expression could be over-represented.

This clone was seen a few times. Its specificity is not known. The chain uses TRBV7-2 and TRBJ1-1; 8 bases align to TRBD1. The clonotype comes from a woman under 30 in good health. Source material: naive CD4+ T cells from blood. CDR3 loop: CASSPDRGGTEAFF. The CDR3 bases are TGTGCCAGCAGCCCCGACAGGGGAGGAACTGAAGCTTTCTTT.